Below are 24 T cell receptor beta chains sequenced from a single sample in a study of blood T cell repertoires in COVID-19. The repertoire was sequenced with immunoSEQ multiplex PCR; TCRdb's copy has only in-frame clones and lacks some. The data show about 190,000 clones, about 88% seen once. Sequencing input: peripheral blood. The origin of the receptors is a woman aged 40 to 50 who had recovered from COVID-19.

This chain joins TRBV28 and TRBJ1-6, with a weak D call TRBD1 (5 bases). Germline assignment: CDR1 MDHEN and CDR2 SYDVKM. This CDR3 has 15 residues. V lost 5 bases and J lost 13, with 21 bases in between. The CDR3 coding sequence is TGTGCCAGCAGTAGGGCGCAGGGAGGTTTCTTCCCCCTCCACTTT. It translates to CASSRAQGGFFPLHF.

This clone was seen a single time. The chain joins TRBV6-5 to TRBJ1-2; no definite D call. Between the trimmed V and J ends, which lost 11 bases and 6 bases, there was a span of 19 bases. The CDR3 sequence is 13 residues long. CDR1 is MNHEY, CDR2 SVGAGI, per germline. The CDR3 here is CAAQESGVHGYTF. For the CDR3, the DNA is TGTGCCGCCCAGGAGTCCGGGGTTCATGGCTACACCTTC.

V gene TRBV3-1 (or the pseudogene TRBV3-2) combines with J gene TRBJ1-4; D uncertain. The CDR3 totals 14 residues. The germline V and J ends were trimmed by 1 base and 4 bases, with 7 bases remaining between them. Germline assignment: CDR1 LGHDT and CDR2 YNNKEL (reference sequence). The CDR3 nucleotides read TGTGCCAGCAGCCAAGTGAGGAGTAATGAAAAACTGTTTTTT. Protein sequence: CASSQVRSNEKLFF.

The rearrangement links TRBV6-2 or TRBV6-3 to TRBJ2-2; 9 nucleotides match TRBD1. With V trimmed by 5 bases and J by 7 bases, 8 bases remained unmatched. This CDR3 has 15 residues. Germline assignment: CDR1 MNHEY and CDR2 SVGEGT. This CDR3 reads CASSPGQGRNGELFF. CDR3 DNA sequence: TGTGCCAGCAGTCCGGGACAGGGACGTAACGGGGAGCTGTTTTTT.

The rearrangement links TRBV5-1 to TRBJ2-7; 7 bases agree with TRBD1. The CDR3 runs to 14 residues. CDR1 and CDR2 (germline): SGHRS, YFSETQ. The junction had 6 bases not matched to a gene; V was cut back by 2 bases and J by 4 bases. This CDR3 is CASSLATGRYEQYF. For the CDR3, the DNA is TGCGCCAGCAGCTTAGCGACAGGGAGATACGAGCAGTACTTC.

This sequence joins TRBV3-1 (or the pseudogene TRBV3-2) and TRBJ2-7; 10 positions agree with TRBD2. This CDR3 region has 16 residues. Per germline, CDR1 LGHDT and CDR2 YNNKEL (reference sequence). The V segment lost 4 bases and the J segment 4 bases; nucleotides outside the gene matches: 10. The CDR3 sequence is CASSRRPSGREYEQYF. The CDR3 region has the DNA TGTGCCAGCAGCCGTCGGCCTAGCGGGAGAGAGTACGAGCAGTACTTC.

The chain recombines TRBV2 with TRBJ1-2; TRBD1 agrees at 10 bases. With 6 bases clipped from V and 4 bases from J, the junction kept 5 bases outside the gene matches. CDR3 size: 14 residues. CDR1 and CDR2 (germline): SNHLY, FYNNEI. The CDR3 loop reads CASSSGQGIYGYTF. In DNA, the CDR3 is TGTGCCAGCAGCTCGGGACAGGGGATCTATGGCTACACCTTC.

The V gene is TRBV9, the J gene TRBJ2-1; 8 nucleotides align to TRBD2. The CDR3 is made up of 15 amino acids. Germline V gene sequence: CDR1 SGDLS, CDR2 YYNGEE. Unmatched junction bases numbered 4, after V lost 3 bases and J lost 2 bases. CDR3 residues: CASSATSGAYNEQFF. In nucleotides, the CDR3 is TGTGCCAGCAGCGCAACTAGCGGCGCCTACAATGAGCAGTTCTTC.

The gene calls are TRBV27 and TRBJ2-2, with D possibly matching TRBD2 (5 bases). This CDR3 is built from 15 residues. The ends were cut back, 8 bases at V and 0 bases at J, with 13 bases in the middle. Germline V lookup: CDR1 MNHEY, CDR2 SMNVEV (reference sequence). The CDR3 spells CASRRGGSNTGELFF. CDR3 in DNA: TGTGCCAGCCGACGGGGTGGTTCGAACACCGGGGAGCTGTTTTTT.

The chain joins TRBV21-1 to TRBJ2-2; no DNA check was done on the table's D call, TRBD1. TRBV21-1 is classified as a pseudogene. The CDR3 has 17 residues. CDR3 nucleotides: TGTGCCAGCAGCCTCAGCCCCCGGGACAGGGGGACCGGGGAGCTGTTTTTT. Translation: CASSLSPRDRGTGELFF.

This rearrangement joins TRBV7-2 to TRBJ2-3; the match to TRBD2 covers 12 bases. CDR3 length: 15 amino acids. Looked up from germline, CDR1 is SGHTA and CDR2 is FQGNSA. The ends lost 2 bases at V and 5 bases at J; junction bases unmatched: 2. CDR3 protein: CASSLKLAGGDTQYF. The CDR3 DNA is TGTGCCAGCAGCTTAAAACTAGCGGGAGGAGATACGCAGTATTTT.

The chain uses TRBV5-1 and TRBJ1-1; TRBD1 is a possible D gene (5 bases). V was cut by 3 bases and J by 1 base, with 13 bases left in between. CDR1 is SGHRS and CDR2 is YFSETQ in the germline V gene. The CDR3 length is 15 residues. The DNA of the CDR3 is TGCGCCAGCAGCTGGAGCGGGGGACCGAACACTGAAGCTTTCTTT. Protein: CASSWSGGPNTEAFF.

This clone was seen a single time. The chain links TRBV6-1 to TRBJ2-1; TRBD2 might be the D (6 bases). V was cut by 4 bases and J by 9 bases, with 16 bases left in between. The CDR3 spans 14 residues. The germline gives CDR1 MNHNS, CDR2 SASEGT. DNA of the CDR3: TGTGCCAGCAGTGCGGGACCCGACGGGGGTGAGCAGTTCTTC. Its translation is CASSAGPDGGEQFF.

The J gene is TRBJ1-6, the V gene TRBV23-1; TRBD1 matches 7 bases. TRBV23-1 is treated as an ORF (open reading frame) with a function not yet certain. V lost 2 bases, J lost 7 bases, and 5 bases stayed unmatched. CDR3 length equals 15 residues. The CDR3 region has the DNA TGCGCCAGCAGTCAACGGGACAGTAAAAATTCACCCCTCCACTTT. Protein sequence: CASSQRDSKNSPLHF.

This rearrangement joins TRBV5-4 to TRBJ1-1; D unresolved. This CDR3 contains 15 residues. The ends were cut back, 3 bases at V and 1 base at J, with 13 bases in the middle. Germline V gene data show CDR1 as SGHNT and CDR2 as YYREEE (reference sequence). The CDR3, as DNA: TGTGCCAGCAGCTCCCCCCGGGAGGCGAACACTGAAGCTTTCTTT. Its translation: CASSSPREANTEAFF.

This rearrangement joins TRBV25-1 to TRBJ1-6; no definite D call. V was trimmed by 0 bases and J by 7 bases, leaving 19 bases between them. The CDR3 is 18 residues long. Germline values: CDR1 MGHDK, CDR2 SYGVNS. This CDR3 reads CASSEYTGKGRLNSPLHF. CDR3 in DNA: TGTGCCAGCAGTGAATATACGGGAAAAGGGCGGCTAAATTCACCCCTCCACTTT.

The CDR3 nucleotides are TGCAGCGTTCGTGGGAGGCCCTACGAGCAGTACTTC. This translates into CSVRGRPYEQYF. This chain links TRBV29-1 with TRBJ2-7; tentative D call: TRBD2 (6 bases). The CDR3 loop spans 12 amino acids. The V end was cut by 5 bases, the J end by 2 bases, with 10 bases between. CDR1 is SQVTM, CDR2 ANQGSEA, per germline.

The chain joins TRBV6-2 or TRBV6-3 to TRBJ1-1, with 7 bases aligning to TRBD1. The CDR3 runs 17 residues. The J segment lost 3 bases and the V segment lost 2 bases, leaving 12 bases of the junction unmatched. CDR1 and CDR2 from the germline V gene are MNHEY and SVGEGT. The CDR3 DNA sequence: TGTGCCAGCAGTTACACCCCCGACAGGGCCGGGGACACTGAAGCTTTCTTT. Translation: CASSYTPDRAGDTEAFF.

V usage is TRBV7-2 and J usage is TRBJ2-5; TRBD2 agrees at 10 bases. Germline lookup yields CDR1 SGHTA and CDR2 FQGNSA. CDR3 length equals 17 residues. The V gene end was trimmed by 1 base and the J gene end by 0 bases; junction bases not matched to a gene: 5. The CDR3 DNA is TGTGCCAGCAGCTTAGGAGTACTAGCGGGGAACCAAGAGACCCAGTACTTC. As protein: CASSLGVLAGNQETQYF.

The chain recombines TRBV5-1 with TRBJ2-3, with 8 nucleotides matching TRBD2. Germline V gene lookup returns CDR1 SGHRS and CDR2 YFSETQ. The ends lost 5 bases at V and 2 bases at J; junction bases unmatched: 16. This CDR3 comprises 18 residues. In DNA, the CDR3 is TGCGCCAGCAGACCAGCCGGGGGGGTAGCGGAGTTCACAGATACGCAGTATTTT. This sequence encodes CASRPAGGVAEFTDTQYF.

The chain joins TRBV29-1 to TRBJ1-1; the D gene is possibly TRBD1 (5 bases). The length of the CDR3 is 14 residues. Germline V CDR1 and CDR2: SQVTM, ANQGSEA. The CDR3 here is CTAKAGQGRTEAFF. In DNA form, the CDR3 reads TGCACCGCTAAGGCCGGGCAGGGTCGCACTGAAGCTTTCTTT.

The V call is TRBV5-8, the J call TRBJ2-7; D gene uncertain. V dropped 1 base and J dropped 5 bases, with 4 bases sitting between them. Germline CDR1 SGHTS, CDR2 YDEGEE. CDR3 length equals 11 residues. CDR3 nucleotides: TGTGCCAGCAGCTTGTCTCACGAGCAGTACTTC. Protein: CASSLSHEQYF.

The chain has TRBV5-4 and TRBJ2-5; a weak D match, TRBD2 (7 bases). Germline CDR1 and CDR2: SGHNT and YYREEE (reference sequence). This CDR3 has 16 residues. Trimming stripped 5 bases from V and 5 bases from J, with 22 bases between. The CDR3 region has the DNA TGTGCCAGCAGTTTCGGGGGGCCCTCGTGGGTGGAGACCCAGTACTTC. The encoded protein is CASSFGGPSWVETQYF.

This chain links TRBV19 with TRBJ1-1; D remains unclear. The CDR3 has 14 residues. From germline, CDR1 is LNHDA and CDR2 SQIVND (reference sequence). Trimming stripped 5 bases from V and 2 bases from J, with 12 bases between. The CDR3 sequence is CASSASLTNTEAFF. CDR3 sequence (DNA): TGTGCCAGTAGTGCGAGCTTAACTAACACTGAAGCTTTCTTT.